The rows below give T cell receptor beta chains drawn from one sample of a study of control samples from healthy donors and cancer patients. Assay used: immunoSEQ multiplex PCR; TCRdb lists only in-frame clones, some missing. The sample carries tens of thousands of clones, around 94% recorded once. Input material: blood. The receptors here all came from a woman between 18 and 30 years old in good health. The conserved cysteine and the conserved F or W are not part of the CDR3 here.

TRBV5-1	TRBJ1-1	ASSLELRGPNTEAF
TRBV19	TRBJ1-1	ASTEGARTEAF
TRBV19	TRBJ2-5	ASSIVLAGVGETQY
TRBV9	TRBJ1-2	ASSVGTGKANYGYT
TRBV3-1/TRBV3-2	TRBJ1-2	ASSPGRDSLLIYGYT
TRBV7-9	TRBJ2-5	ASSSGAQETQY
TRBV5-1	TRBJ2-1	ASSLDLGYNEQF
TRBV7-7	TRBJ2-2	ASSLGQFTGELF
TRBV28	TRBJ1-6	ASSIRDRVASPLH
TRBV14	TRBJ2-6	ASSRGTGANVLT
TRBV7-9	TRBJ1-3	ASSLEPGLTGNTIY
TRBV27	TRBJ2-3	ASSILTSGGIGRTDTQY
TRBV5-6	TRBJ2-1	ASNLGAGGIRGEQF
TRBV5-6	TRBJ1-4	ASSYRTPRQEKLF
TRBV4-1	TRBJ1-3	ASSQEVGGELSGNTIY
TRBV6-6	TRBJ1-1	ASSYEVNTEAF
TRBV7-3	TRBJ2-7	ASSKGQYYEQY
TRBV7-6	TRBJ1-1	ASSPPRSGRETEAF
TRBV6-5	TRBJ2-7	ASSPEAGYEQY
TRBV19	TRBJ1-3	ASSIGLGMRGNTIY
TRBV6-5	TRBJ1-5	ASKPRSSNQPQH
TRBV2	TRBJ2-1	ASSWADPRNEQF
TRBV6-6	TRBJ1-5	ASSYGVGEGRQPQH
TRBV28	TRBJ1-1	ASSVGGAENTEAF
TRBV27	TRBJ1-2	ATRTEPNYGYT
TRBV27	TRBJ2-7	ASTQSLAGGPYEQY
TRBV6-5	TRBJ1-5	ASRGSADQPQH
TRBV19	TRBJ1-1	ASTPSRNTEAF
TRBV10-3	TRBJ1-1	AISEGGVREAF
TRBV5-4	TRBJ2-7	ASSYGGGDPKAYEQY
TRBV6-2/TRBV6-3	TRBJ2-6	ASSWGSGANVLT
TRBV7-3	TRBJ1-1	ASSLTGVNTEAF
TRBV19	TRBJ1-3	ASMKRDSSGNTIY
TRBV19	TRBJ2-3	ASRGGIADTQY
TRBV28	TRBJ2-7	ASGSGSELYEQY
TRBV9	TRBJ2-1	ASSVTDLYNEQF
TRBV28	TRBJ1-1	ASKGAWTEAF
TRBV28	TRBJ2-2	ASSYLSGGDTGELF
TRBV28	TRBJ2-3	ASNLKSKGQAVIGMDTQY
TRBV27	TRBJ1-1	ASSFRDNTEAF
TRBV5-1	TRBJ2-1	ASGTGASDEQF
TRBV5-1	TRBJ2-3	ASSWTGTGGADTQY
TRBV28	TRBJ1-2	ASRYGQFLYGYT
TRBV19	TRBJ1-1	ASSIGTGGRTEAF
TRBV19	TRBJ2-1	ASSPGDGYNEQF
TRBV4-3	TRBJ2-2	ASSQDREAGDTGELF
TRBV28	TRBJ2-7	ASSLIGGDSYEQY
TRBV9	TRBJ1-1	ASSVGPTGPGTEAF
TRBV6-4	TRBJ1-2	ASSDSTGLGYGYT